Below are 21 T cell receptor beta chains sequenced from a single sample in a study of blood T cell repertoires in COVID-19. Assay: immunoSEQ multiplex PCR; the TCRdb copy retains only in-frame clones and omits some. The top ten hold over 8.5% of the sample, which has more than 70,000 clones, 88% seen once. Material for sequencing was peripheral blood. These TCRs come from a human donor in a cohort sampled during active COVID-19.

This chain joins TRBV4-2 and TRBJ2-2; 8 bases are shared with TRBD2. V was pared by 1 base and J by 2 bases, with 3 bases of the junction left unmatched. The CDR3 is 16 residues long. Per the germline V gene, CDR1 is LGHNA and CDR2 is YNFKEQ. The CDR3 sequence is CASSQVTSGNTGELFF. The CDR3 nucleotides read TGTGCCAGCAGCCAAGTCACTAGCGGCAACACCGGGGAGCTGTTTTTT.

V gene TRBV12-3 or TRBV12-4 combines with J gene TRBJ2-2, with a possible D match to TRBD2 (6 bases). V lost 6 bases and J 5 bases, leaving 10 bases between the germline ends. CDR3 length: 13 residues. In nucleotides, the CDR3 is TGTGCCAGCAGACCTGGGGGGACCGGGGAGCTGTTTTTT. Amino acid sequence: CASRPGGTGELFF.

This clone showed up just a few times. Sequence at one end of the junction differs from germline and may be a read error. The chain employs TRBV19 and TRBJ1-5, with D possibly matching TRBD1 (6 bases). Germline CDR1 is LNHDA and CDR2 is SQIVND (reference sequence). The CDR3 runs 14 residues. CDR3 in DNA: TGTGCGAGTAAGGCGGACAGATCCAATCAGCCCCAGCATTTT. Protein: CASKADRSNQPQHF. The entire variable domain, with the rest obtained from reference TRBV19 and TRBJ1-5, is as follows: DGGITQSPKYLFRKEGQNVTLSCEQNLNHDAMYWYRQDPGQGLRLIYYSQIVNDFQKGDIAEGYSVSREKKESFPLTVTSAQKNPTAFYLCASKADRSNQPQHFGDGTRLSIL.

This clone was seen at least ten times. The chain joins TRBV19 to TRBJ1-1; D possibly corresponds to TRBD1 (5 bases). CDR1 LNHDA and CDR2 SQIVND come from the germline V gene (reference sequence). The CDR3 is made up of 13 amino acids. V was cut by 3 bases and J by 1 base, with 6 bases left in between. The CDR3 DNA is TGTGCCAGTAGTATGACAGAGAACACTGAAGCTTTCTTT. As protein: CASSMTENTEAFF.

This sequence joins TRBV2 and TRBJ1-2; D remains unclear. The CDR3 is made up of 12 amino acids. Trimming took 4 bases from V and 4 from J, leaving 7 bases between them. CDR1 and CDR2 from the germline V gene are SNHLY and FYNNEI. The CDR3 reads CASSVYSYGYTF. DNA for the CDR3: TGTGCCAGCAGTGTCTACAGCTATGGCTACACCTTC.

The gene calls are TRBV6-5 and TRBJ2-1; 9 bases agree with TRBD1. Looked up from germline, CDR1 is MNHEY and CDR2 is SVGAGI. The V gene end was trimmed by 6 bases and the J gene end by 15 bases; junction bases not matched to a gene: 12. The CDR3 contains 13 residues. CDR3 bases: TGTGCCAGCAGACCAACTCGACAGGGGGAACCGTTCTTC. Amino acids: CASRPTRQGEPFF.

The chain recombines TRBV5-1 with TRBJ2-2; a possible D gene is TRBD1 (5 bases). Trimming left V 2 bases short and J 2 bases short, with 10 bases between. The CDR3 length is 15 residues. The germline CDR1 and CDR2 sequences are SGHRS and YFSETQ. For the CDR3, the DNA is TGCGCCAGCAGCTTAGCAGGGATAAACACCGGGGAGCTGTTTTTT. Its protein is CASSLAGINTGELFF.

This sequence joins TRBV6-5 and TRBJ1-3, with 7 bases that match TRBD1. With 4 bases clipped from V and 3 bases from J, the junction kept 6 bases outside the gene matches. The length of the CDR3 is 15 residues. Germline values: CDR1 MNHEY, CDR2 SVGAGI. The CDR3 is CASSSRGRDGNTIYF. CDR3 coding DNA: TGTGCCAGCAGTTCTAGGGGGCGCGATGGAAACACCATATATTTT.

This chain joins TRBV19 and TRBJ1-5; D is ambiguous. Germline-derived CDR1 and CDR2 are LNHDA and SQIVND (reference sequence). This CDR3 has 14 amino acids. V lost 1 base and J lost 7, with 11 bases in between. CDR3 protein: CASSIGVERQPQHF. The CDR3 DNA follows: TGTGCCAGTAGTATAGGGGTCGAGCGGCAGCCCCAGCATTTT.

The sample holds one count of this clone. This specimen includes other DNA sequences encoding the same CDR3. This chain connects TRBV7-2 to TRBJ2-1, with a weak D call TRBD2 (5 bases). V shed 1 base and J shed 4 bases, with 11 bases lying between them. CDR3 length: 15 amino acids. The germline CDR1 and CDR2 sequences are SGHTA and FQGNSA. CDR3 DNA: TGTGCCAGCAGCTTAGAAGCGGAAGTTTACAATGAGCAGTTCTTC. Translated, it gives CASSLEAEVYNEQFF.

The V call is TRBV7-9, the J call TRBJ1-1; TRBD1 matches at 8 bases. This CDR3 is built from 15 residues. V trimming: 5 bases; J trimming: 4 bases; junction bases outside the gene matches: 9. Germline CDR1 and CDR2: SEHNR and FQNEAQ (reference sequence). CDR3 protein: CASSPQGARFTEAFF. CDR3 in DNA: TGTGCCAGCAGCCCGCAGGGGGCTAGATTCACTGAAGCTTTCTTT.

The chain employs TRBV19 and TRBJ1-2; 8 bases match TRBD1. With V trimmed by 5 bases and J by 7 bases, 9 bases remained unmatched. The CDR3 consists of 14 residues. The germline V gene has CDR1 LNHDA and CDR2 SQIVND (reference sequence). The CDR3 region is CASSSDRARFGYTF. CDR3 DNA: TGTGCCAGTAGTTCGGACAGGGCGCGGTTTGGCTACACCTTC.

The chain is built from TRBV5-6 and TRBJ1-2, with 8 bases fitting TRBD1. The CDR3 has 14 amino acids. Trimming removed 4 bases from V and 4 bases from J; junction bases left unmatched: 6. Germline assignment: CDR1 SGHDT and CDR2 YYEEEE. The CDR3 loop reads CASSPGQVLYGYTF. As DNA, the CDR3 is TGTGCCAGCAGCCCGGGACAGGTACTCTATGGCTACACCTTC.

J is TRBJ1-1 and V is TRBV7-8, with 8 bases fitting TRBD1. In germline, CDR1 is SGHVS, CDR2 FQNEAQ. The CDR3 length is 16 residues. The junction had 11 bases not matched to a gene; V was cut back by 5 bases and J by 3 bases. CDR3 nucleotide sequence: TGTGCCAGCAGCGGACAGGGACGGGGGATTTACACTGAAGCTTTCTTT. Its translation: CASSGQGRGIYTEAFF. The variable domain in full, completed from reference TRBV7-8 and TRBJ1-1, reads GAGVSQSPRYKVAKRGQDVALRCDPISGHVSLFWYQQALGQGPEFLTYFQNEAQLDKSGLPSDRFFAERPEGSVSTLKIQRTQQEDSAVYLCASSGQGRGIYTEAFFGQGTRLTVV.

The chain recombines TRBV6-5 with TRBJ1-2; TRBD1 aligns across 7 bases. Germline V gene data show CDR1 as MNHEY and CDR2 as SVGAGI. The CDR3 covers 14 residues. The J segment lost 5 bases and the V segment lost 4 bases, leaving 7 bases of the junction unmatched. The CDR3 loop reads CASSFRQGNYGYTF. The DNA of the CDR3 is TGTGCCAGCAGTTTTCGACAGGGTAATTATGGCTACACCTTC.

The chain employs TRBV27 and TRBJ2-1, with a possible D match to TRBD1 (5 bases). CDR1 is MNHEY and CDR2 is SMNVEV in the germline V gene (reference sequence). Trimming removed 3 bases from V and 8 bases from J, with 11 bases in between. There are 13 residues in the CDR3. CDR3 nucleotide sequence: TGTGCCAGCAGTTTTAGCCAGGGCCATGAGCAGTTCTTC. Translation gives CASSFSQGHEQFF.

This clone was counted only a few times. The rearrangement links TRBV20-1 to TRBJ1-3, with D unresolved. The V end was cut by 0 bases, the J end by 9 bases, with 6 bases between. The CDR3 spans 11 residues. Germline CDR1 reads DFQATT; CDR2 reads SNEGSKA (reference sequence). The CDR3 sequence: CSARDLGTIYF. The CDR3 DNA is TGCAGTGCTAGAGATCTAGGCACCATATATTTT.

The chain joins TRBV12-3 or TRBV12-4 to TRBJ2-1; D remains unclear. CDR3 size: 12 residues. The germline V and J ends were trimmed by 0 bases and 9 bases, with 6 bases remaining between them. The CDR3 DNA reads TGTGCCAGCAGTTTAGCGACTGGTGAGCAGTTCTTC. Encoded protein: CASSLATGEQFF.

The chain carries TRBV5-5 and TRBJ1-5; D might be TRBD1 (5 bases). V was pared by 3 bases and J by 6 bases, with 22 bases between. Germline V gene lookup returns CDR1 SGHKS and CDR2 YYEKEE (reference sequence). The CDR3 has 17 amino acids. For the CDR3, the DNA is TGTGCCAGCAGCTCCCTCCCTAAGGGGCGGATAAGTCAGCCCCAGCATTTT. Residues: CASSSLPKGRISQPQHF.

This chain's CDR3 is CASSETSGRTYNEQFF. CDR3 nucleotide sequence: TGTGCCAGCAGTGAAACTAGCGGGAGGACGTACAATGAGCAGTTCTTC. The genes are TRBV6-4 and TRBJ2-1, with 12 positions matching TRBD2. Losses at the gene ends were 3 bases for V and 4 bases for J; bases not matched to a gene: 4. The CDR3 is 16 residues long. Germline loops: CDR1 MRHNA, CDR2 SNTAGT.

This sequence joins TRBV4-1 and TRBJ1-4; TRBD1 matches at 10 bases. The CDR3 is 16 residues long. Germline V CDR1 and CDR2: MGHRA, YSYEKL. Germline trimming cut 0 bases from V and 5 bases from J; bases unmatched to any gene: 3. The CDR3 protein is CASSQEPGQGNEKLFF. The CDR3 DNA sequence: TGCGCCAGCAGCCAAGAACCGGGACAGGGGAATGAAAAACTGTTTTTT.